This record concerns one T cell receptor beta chain sequence. The junction departs from the called germline gene at one end, perhaps through a read error. These data originate in a study of blood T cell repertoires in COVID-19. The overall study: PBMCs, B-cell-depleted T cells, or T cells were the source of the cDNA or gDNA that made up the material.

TCRdb's copy holds only in-frame clones and misses some; the assay was immunoSEQ multiplex PCR. The sample includes around 300,000 clones, around 90% seen only once; the top ten take about 5%. Specimen: PBMCs or T cells enriched from blood (not recorded which). The clonotype was recovered from a man aged 25 to 40 who had recovered from COVID-19.

This chain's CDR3 is CSPSGAGGQETQYF. In DNA form, the CDR3 reads TGCAGTCCTAGTGGGGCGGGGGGCCAAGAGACCCAGTACTTC. The rearrangement links TRBV20-1 to TRBJ2-5, with 8 bases identical to TRBD2. This CDR3 is built from 14 residues. Germline values: CDR1 DFQATT, CDR2 SNEGSKA (reference sequence).